This T cell receptor beta chain was captured by sequencing in a study of blood T cell repertoires in COVID-19. Enrollees, about 18 to 100 years old, lived in fewer than 25 US areas. Membership in each cohort depended on participant-reported clinical history. The method was immunoSEQ multiplex PCR; TCRdb's version includes in-frame clones alone and lacks a portion of them. The table lists about 200,000 clones, about 85% of them singletons, with about 17% in the top ten. There are 15 residues in the CDR3. Germline loops: CDR1 SGHNT, CDR2 YYREEE (reference sequence). Germline trimming cut 3 bases from V and 3 bases from J; bases unmatched to any gene: 5.

The sample was PBMCs or T cells enriched from blood (not recorded which). The gene calls are TRBV5-4 and TRBJ2-7; 11 nucleotides match TRBD1. The receptor's source is a man aged 35 to 55 who had recovered from COVID-19. The CDR3, as DNA: TGTGCCAGCAGCTGGCTGGACAGGGGGCACTACGAGCAGTACTTC. Translated: CASSWLDRGHYEQYF.